A single sample gave rise to the 2 T cell receptor beta chains below, sequenced in a study of T cells after somatic rescue of genetic block. This table comes from immunoSEQ multiplex PCR, and its TCRdb copy is limited to in-frame clones, with some not included. There are about 14,000 clones in the sample; 70% to 85% occur only once, and 12% to 15% lies in the top ten. Sequenced material: peripheral blood mononuclear cells (PBMCs). Receptors originate from a boy aged 5 to 17.

The chain combines TRBV6-1 with TRBJ2-1; TRBD2 agrees at 11 bases. Germline lookup yields CDR1 MNHNS and CDR2 SASEGT. J lost 6 bases, V lost 3 bases, and 7 bases had no gene match. The CDR3 runs to 16 residues. The CDR3 here is CASSDPSGRSINEQFF. In DNA, the CDR3 is TGTGCCAGCAGTGACCCTAGCGGGAGGAGTATCAATGAGCAGTTCTTC.

This clone was recorded a few times. The chain combines TRBV7-3 with TRBJ2-5; 15 bases agree with TRBD2. V trimming: 5 bases; J trimming: 4 bases; junction bases outside the gene matches: 5. Germline V gene sequence: CDR1 SGHTA, CDR2 FQGTGA. The CDR3 is 16 residues long. The CDR3 DNA reads as TGTGCCAGCAGCAGCTCGGGACTAGCGGGAGGAGAGACCCAGTACTTC. As protein: CASSSSGLAGGETQYF.